The 21 T cell receptor beta chains given below trace back to one sample, sequenced in a study of T cells in women clearing cervical HPV infection. Profiling relied on immunoSEQ multiplex PCR, and the TCRdb table lists in-frame clones only, not all of them. This table holds 45,000 to 55,000 clones. The sequencing sample was made of blood buffy coat. Receptor source: a woman aged 18 to 75 with a cervical HPV16 infection that either progressed to CIN3+ or cleared (not recorded which).

Of note for this clone: The observed sequence ends 3 residues before the CDR3 terminus, with the missing tail filled in from the germline J gene. This rearrangement joins TRBV2 to TRBJ2-3, with 9 bases identical to TRBD2. The ends lost 7 bases at V and 1 base at J; junction bases unmatched: 9. Germline CDR1 SNHLY, CDR2 FYNNEI. The CDR3 is 16 amino acids. This CDR3 is CASTTGTSIGTDTQYF. The part of the CDR3 DNA that was read is TGTGCCAGCACAACCGGGACTAGCATAGGCACAGATACG. The full variable domain, rest sourced from reference TRBV2 and TRBJ2-3, is EPEVTQTPSHQVTQMGQEVILRCVPISNHLYFYWYRQILGQKVEFLVSFYNNEISEKSEIFDDQFSVERPDGSNFTLKIRSTKLEDSAMYFCASTTGTSIGTDTQYFGPGTRLTVL.

With respect to this clone: Read data end 3 residues before the CDR3 end; the end is taken from the germline J gene. The gene calls are TRBV20-1 and TRBJ2-3; 7 bases fit TRBD2. V lost 0 bases and J lost 2; bases outside the gene matches: 2. Per germline, CDR1 DFQATT and CDR2 SNEGSKA (reference sequence). The CDR3 extends over 14 amino acids. CDR3 DNA, as far as it was read: TGCAGTGCTAGAGACAGCGGGGTCACAGATACG. Its translation is CSARDSGVTDT. The whole CDR3 protein is CSARDSGVTDTQYF.

As to this clone: The read terminates 3 residues before the CDR3 end, so the remaining end is supplied by the germline J gene. The V call is TRBV29-1, the J call TRBJ2-1; D remains unclear. The ends were cut back, 6 bases at V and 4 bases at J, with 7 bases in the middle. Germline V gene sequence: CDR1 SQVTM, CDR2 ANQGSEA. The CDR3 covers 11 residues. The CDR3 spells CSVDLYNEQFF. The DNA read from the CDR3 is TGCAGCGTCGATCTATACAATGAG.

In the case of this clone: The junction shows a germline mismatch at one end, possibly a read error. The sequence runs out 3 residues before the end of the CDR3; the remainder is reconstructed from the germline J gene. This sample includes further DNA sequences coding for the same CDR3. This chain uses TRBV19 with TRBJ1-3; a weak D match, TRBD1 (5 bases). The CDR3 contains 17 residues. Germline V gives CDR1 LNHDA, CDR2 SQIVND (reference sequence). CDR3 residues: CASSIELGPDPGNTIYF. Incomplete CDR3 DNA: TGTGCCAGTAGTATAGAACTGGGGCCAGACCCCGGAAACACT.

On this clone itself: A read error may produce the germline difference seen at one junction end. The DNA ends 3 residues before the CDR3 does, and the rest of the CDR3 is filled in from the germline J gene. Other DNA sequences of this sample code for an identical CDR3. This sequence joins TRBV19 and TRBJ1-3; D is unclear. The CDR3 consists of 16 residues. Germline-derived CDR1 and CDR2 are LNHDA and SQIVND (reference sequence). CDR3 bases read: TGTGCCAGTAGTATCATGCACAGCAACTCTGGAAACACA. Protein: CASSIMHSNSGNT. The whole CDR3 protein is CASSIMHSNSGNTIYF.

About this clone itself: The read finishes 3 residues shy of the CDR3 end, and the germline J gene is used to complete it. The rearrangement joins TRBV6-1 to TRBJ2-7, with TRBD1 matching over 10 bases. The CDR3 sequence is 13 residues long. V lost 3 bases, J lost 5 bases, and 1 base stayed unmatched. Per the germline V gene, CDR1 is MNHNS and CDR2 is SASEGT. CDR3 loop: CASSEGQGNEQYF. CDR3 DNA (partial): TGTGCCAGCAGTGAGGGACAGGGGAACGAG.

The CDR3 loop reads CASSPPYTGELFF. Partial CDR3 DNA: TGTGCCAGCAGCCCTCCGTACACCGGGGAG. This chain joins TRBV7-3 and TRBJ2-2; D unclear. The read ends 3 residues before the CDR3 terminus; that terminus is restored from the germline J gene. Germline CDR1 and CDR2: SGHTA and FQGTGA. The CDR3 totals 13 residues. Trimming stripped 5 bases from V and 3 bases from J, with 7 bases between.

On this clone itself: The CDR3 goes on 3 residues after the read ends, and that part is filled in from the germline J gene. The genes are TRBV6-1 and TRBJ1-6; 8 nucleotides align to TRBD1. The germline V gene has CDR1 MNHNS and CDR2 SASEGT. The V gene end was trimmed by 0 bases and the J gene end by 6 bases; junction bases not matched to a gene: 4. This CDR3 spans 16 amino acids. CDR3 DNA (partial): TGTGCCAGCAGTGAAGCGGAAGGACAGGGTAATTCACCC. It translates to CASSEAEGQGNSP. The whole CDR3 sequence reads CASSEAEGQGNSPLHF.

On this clone itself: The read gets to within 3 residues of the CDR3 end, and the germline J gene fills in the rest. This rearrangement joins TRBV15 to TRBJ1-5; 8 nucleotides line up with TRBD1. Germline V lookup: CDR1 LNHNV, CDR2 YYDKDF (reference sequence). CDR3 length: 22 amino acids. V was clipped by 3 bases and J by 3 bases; unmatched bases: 25. The CDR3 spells CATSRHPAPARLPGQANQPQHF. The part of the CDR3 DNA that was read is TGTGCCACCAGCAGGCACCCCGCCCCCGCCCGGTTACCGGGACAGGCCAATCAGCCC. Looking up the rest from reference TRBV15 and TRBJ1-5 gives the full variable domain: DAMVIQNPRYQVTQFGKPVTLSCSQTLNHNVMYWYQQKSSQAPKLLFHYYDKDFNNEADTPDNFQSRRPNTSFCFLDIRSPGLGDTAMYLCATSRHPAPARLPGQANQPQHFGDGTRLSIL.

The chain's CDR3 is CASSLDVNQPQHF. The sequenced CDR3 bases are TGTGCCAGCAGCCTAGACGTGAATCAGCCC. The chain carries TRBV5-4 and TRBJ1-5, with unresolved D. The sequence runs out 3 residues before the end of the CDR3; the remainder is reconstructed from the germline J gene. Trimming shortened V by 4 bases and J by 4 bases, and 9 bases separated the two germline ends. The CDR3 spans 13 residues. Germline CDR1 reads SGHNT; CDR2 reads YYREEE (reference sequence). The full variable domain, its missing parts supplied by reference TRBV5-4 and TRBJ1-5, is ETGVTQSPTHLIKTRGQQVTLRCSSQSGHNTVSWYQQALGQGPQFIFQYYREEENGRGNFPPRFSGLQFPNYSSELNVNALELDDSALYLCASSLDVNQPQHFGDGTRLSIL.

As regards this clone: Read coverage stops 3 residues before the CDR3 terminus; the germline J gene supplies the remainder. V and J are TRBV7-9 and TRBJ1-2; D is perhaps TRBD1 (5 bases). The CDR3 is 15 amino acids. CDR1 is SEHNR, CDR2 FQNEAQ, per germline (reference sequence). Incomplete CDR3 DNA: TGTGCCAGCAGGGAGGGACCGGGGGGTTTAAATGAC. Translating gives CASREGPGGLND. The full CDR3 protein reads CASREGPGGLNDYTF. Together with reference TRBV7-9 and TRBJ1-2, the CDR3 gives the full variable domain: DTGVSQNPRHKITKRGQNVTFRCDPISEHNRLYWYRQTLGQGPEFLTYFQNEAQLEKSRLLSDRFSAERPKGSFSTLEIQRTEQGDSAMYLCASREGPGGLNDYTFGSGTRLTVV.

Remarks on this clone: The observed sequence ends 3 residues before the CDR3 terminus, with the missing tail filled in from the germline J gene. The chain uses TRBV29-1 and TRBJ2-7; D may be TRBD1 (5 bases). Trimming took off 4 bases at V and 3 bases at J, with 22 bases between the two ends. In germline, CDR1 is SQVTM, CDR2 ANQGSEA. The CDR3 runs 16 residues. This CDR3 reads CSVARYWAGKDYEQYF. Incomplete CDR3 DNA: TGCAGCGTTGCCCGATATTGGGCAGGGAAAGACTACGAG.

With regard to this clone: Coverage ceases 3 residues before the CDR3 finishes, and the germline J gene fills in the end. The rearrangement uses TRBV5-6 and TRBJ2-2, with 7 bases identical to TRBD2. In germline, CDR1 is SGHDT, CDR2 YYEEEE. The CDR3 covers 14 residues. CDR3 bases read: TGTGCCAGCAGCTTAGCCGCGGGGAGGGAAAAG. Amino acid sequence: CASSLAAGREK. The entire CDR3 protein is CASSLAAGREKLFF.

About this clone itself: The observed sequence ends 3 residues before the CDR3 terminus, with the missing tail filled in from the germline J gene. This chain connects TRBV5-5 to TRBJ1-2, with D perhaps matching TRBD1 (6 bases). The germline CDR1 and CDR2 sequences are SGHKS and YYEKEE (reference sequence). Trimming removed 2 bases from V and 2 bases from J, with 7 bases in between. The CDR3 consists of 13 residues. Partial CDR3 DNA: TGTGCCAGCAGCTTTCAGGGGAACTATGGC. Amino acid sequence: CASSFQGNYG. The whole CDR3 sequence is CASSFQGNYGYTF.

For this clone: The read ends 3 residues early relative to the CDR3; the germline J gene fills the gap. The V gene is TRBV10-3, the J gene TRBJ2-2, with 7 positions matching TRBD1. This CDR3 contains 14 residues. The J segment lost 6 bases and the V segment lost 10 bases, leaving 11 bases of the junction unmatched. Germline values: CDR1 ENHRY, CDR2 SYGVKD. The DNA read from the CDR3 is TGTGCCACCGAAAACGTACAGGGGCCCGGGGAG. It codes for CATENVQGPGE. The full CDR3 protein reads CATENVQGPGELFF.

Concerning this clone: The read ends 3 residues shy of where the CDR3 ends; the end is completed using the germline J gene. J is TRBJ2-4 and V is TRBV7-3; 9 bases line up with TRBD1. Germline CDR1 and CDR2: SGHTA and FQGTGA. The CDR3 has 13 amino acids. The CDR3 is CASSLGQGRGQYF. The sequenced part of the CDR3 DNA is TGTGCCAGCAGTTTGGGACAGGGAAGAGGT.

In the case of this clone: The sequenced fragment ends 3 residues before the CDR3 boundary, so the rest is inferred from the germline J gene. The genes are TRBV5-1 and TRBJ1-5; TRBD1 matches at 7 bases. With 3 bases clipped from V and 4 bases from J, the junction kept 7 bases outside the gene matches. This CDR3 has 15 residues. Germline assignment: CDR1 SGHRS and CDR2 YFSETQ. The part of the CDR3 DNA that was read is TGCGCCAGCAGCTCGGATGGGACAGCAAATCAGCCC. It codes for CASSSDGTANQP. The whole CDR3 protein reads CASSSDGTANQPQHF.

Comment on this clone: The CDR3 end falls 3 residues outside the read, so it is completed with the germline J gene. The chain combines TRBV20-1 with TRBJ1-2; 7 bases are a match to TRBD1. Per germline, CDR1 DFQATT and CDR2 SNEGSKA (reference sequence). This CDR3 has 12 amino acids. Incomplete CDR3 DNA: TGCAGTGCTAGGGTCAGGGGGTTGGGC. It is translated as CSARVRGLG. The full CDR3 is CSARVRGLGYTF.

A word on this clone: The CDR3 end lies 3 residues beyond the end of the read and is filled in from the germline J gene. The gene calls are TRBV7-9 and TRBJ2-5, with a tentative D call TRBD1 (5 bases). The CDR3 totals 14 residues. CDR1 and CDR2 (germline): SEHNR, FQNEAQ (reference sequence). Trimming cost V 3 bases and J 5 bases, with 13 bases left between them. The CDR3 loop reads CASSFSRGAETQYF. The sequenced part of the CDR3 DNA is TGTGCCAGCAGCTTCTCAAGGGGCGCGGAGACC.

For this clone: The CDR3 end lies 3 residues beyond the end of the read and is filled in from the germline J gene. The chain is built from TRBV2 and TRBJ1-4; maybe TRBD1 (5 bases). CDR1 and CDR2 (germline): SNHLY, FYNNEI. The germline V and J ends were trimmed by 5 bases and 6 bases, with 13 bases remaining between them. The CDR3 runs 14 residues. CDR3 DNA, as far as it was read: TGTGCCAGCAGTCCCTGGGGGGGGGATGAAAAA. The encoded protein is CASSPWGGDEK. The whole CDR3 protein reads CASSPWGGDEKLFF. Full variable domain (missing parts from reference TRBV2 and TRBJ1-4): EPEVTQTPSHQVTQMGQEVILRCVPISNHLYFYWYRQILGQKVEFLVSFYNNEISEKSEIFDDQFSVERPDGSNFTLKIRSTKLEDSAMYFCASSPWGGDEKLFFGSGTQLSVL.

Of note for this clone: The read finishes 3 residues shy of the CDR3 end, and the germline J gene is used to complete it. The chain joins TRBV20-1 to TRBJ2-5; the D is unclear. V was shortened by 0 bases and J by 5 bases, with 7 bases between the two germline ends. This CDR3 contains 12 residues. Germline CDR1 reads DFQATT; CDR2 reads SNEGSKA (reference sequence). CDR3 DNA, as far as it was read: TGCAGTGCTAGAGATCCCCGGGAGACC. Its translation is CSARDPRET. The entire CDR3 sequence reads CSARDPRETQYF.